The clone carrying this TCR beta chain was detected ten times or more. Germline values: CDR1 SNHLY, CDR2 FYNNEI. Trimming cost V 6 bases and J 0 bases; bases outside gene matches: 4. The CDR3 spans 14 residues. The record originates from a study of blood T cells in healthy people across ages. On the study more broadly: Researchers report that template switching captured about one barcoded beta molecule per two T cells.

For the second PCR, which ran for roughly 7 to 11 cycles, a sample-barcoded 5' primer and a J-beta primer mix were used. In TCRdb, the 5' RACE reads were re-called with MiXCR into one record per CDR3 protein. The sample lists hundreds of thousands of distinct CDR3 sequences, roughly 32% occurring once. The chain is built from TRBV2 and TRBJ2-5; 7 bases are shared with TRBD1. The clonotype was recovered from a woman over 75 in good health. Sequenced: blood. This chain's CDR3 is CASSQGQHQETQYF. CDR3 nucleotides: TGTGCCAGCAGCCAGGGACAGCACCAAGAGACCCAGTACTTC.